The T cell receptor beta chain under discussion was sequenced for a study of graft-versus-host responses after intestinal transplantation. About the research overall: Every transplant recipient was induced with anti-thymocyte globulin, then maintained on tacrolimus and steroids for two to four years. Notes on the study in general: GvH clonotypes were identified within recipient marrow, with a subset emerging first in ileum or blood.

This clone was counted between two and nine times. Its target is not known. Researchers processed graft tissue to release intraepithelial and lamina propria lymphocytes. Trimming pared 0 bases from V and 5 bases from J, leaving 8 bases between. The CDR3 has 14 residues. The germline CDR1 and CDR2 sequences are MNHEY and SMNVEV (reference sequence). Assay used: immunoSEQ multiplex PCR; TCRdb lists only in-frame clones, some missing. The sample includes some 18,000 clones, roughly 78% of them seen just once. This TCR derives from a human patient who received an intestinal transplant, so some T cells may come from the graft donor. Sample: ileum tissue, taken about 3 weeks after intestinal transplant. The chain recombines TRBV27 with TRBJ1-5; D is undetermined. The DNA of the CDR3 is TGTGCCAGCAGTTTATCGGGCACCCATCAGCCCCAGCATTTT. Its protein is CASSLSGTHQPQHF.